The 16 T cell receptor beta chains in this list originate from one sample, sequenced in a study of Ad26.COV2.S vaccination and SARS-CoV-2 variants. Treatment specified: 19 received Ad26.COV2.S at low or high dose, single or two shots; several received placebo; per-sample allocation not given. Day 63 after the first injection of vaccine or placebo was the sampling time. The repertoire was sequenced with immunoSEQ multiplex PCR; TCRdb's copy has only in-frame clones and lacks some. The sample records approximately 340,000 clones, 70% to 90% being singletons. This specimen was peripheral blood, taken in a trial of Ad26.COV2.S vaccine versus placebo. Receptors were obtained from a person between 18 and 65 years old who received the Ad26.COV2.S COVID-19 vaccine or a placebo.

The chain is built from TRBV6-5 and TRBJ2-5, with D hard to call. Trimming shortened V by 0 bases and J by 4 bases, and 15 bases separated the two germline ends. The CDR3 is 16 residues long. In germline, CDR1 is MNHEY, CDR2 SVGAGI. The CDR3 region has the DNA TGTGCCAGCAGTTACTCGTTTCTGGCGAGACGAGAGACCCAGTACTTC. It encodes CASSYSFLARRETQYF.

The rearrangement links TRBV4-3 to TRBJ1-6; no reliable D call. In germline, CDR1 is LGHNA, CDR2 YSLEER. The CDR3 covers 16 residues. With 4 bases removed from V and 6 bases from J, the gap between germline ends came to 16 bases. CDR3 sequence (DNA): TGCGCCAGCAGCCCCCTATATACAGACCCTAATTCACCCCTCCACTTT. Translating gives CASSPLYTDPNSPLHF.

The rearrangement uses TRBV6-5 and TRBJ2-7; 7 nucleotides align to TRBD1. CDR3 size: 15 residues. Germline values: CDR1 MNHEY, CDR2 SVGAGI. Trimming took 4 bases from V and 3 from J; bases not matched to a gene: 9. In DNA form, the CDR3 reads TGTGCCAGCAGTTGGTCTCTGGGACAGAACTACGAGCAGTACTTC. This encodes CASSWSLGQNYEQYF.

Concerning this clone: This specimen includes other DNA sequences encoding the same CDR3. The chain carries TRBV6-5 and TRBJ2-7; the D gene is possibly TRBD1 (6 bases). Germline V CDR1 and CDR2: MNHEY, SVGAGI. The V end was cut by 6 bases, the J end by 2 bases, with 8 bases between. The CDR3 extends over 12 amino acids. The CDR3 loop reads CASSRTAYEQYF. CDR3 nucleotide sequence: TGTGCCAGCAGCCGGACAGCCTACGAGCAGTACTTC.

The chain joins TRBV5-6 to TRBJ2-3; TRBD2 matches at 9 bases. Germline CDR1 SGHDT, CDR2 YYEEEE. V was clipped by 1 base and J by 11 bases; unmatched bases: 11. The CDR3 totals 15 residues. The DNA of the CDR3 is TGTGCCAGCAGCTTGAGTGGGCTAGCGGGGATAGTGCAGTATTTT. Protein sequence: CASSLSGLAGIVQYF.

The chain is built from TRBV29-1 and TRBJ2-7; maybe TRBD1 (8 bases). The CDR3 has 17 amino acids. The V end lost 0 bases, the J end lost 1 base, and 19 bases lay between the germline ends. Germline assignment: CDR1 SQVTM and CDR2 ANQGSEA. CDR3 loop: CSVEDSSGGQASYEQYF. The DNA for the CDR3 is TGCAGCGTTGAAGATTCGTCGGGGGGACAGGCTTCCTACGAGCAGTACTTC.

Of note for this clone: Within the sample, other DNA sequences also encode this same CDR3. The genes are TRBV5-4 and TRBJ2-5; TRBD2 matches at 10 bases. This CDR3 has 15 residues. Trimming took 0 bases from V and 1 from J; bases not matched to a gene: 0. Germline CDR1 SGHNT, CDR2 YYREEE (reference sequence). CDR3 sequence (DNA): TGTGCCAGCAGCTTGGGACTAGCGGGCCAAGAGACCCAGTACTTC. Translated: CASSLGLAGQETQYF.

The V call is TRBV18, the J call TRBJ2-3; no definite D call. Germline CDR1 is KGHSH and CDR2 is LQKENI. V was cut by 3 bases and J by 2 bases, with 9 bases left in between. This CDR3 has 14 amino acids. The CDR3 nucleotides are TGTGCCAGCTCACCGGTAGGGATCACAGATACGCAGTATTTT. Translating gives CASSPVGITDTQYF.

This chain joins TRBV27 and TRBJ2-3; TRBD1 aligns across 8 bases. Unmatched junction bases numbered 10, after V lost 6 bases and J lost 2 bases. CDR3 length: 16 amino acids. Germline-derived CDR1 and CDR2 are MNHEY and SMNVEV (reference sequence). The CDR3 DNA reads as TGTGCCAGCAGACCCTCGGACAGGGAACCCACAGATACGCAGTATTTT. Its protein is CASRPSDREPTDTQYF.

This clone was counted only a few times. This chain links TRBV19 with TRBJ2-5; 7 bases align to TRBD1. In germline, CDR1 is LNHDA, CDR2 SQIVND (reference sequence). Trimming took 6 bases from V and 4 from J; bases not matched to a gene: 8. This CDR3 has 14 amino acids. This CDR3 reads CASSPTRGPETQYF. CDR3 DNA: TGTGCCAGTAGCCCTACGAGGGGGCCAGAGACCCAGTACTTC.

This chain uses TRBV7-2 with TRBJ1-1; D is undetermined. CDR3 size: 13 residues. Germline-derived CDR1 and CDR2 are SGHTA and FQGNSA. Trimming stripped 2 bases from V and 0 bases from J, with 4 bases between. CDR3 bases: TGTGCCAGCAGCTTATACCTGAACACTGAAGCTTTCTTT. Translating it yields CASSLYLNTEAFF. Combining the CDR3 with reference TRBV7-2 and TRBJ1-1 gives the whole variable domain GAGVSQSPSNKVTEKGKDVELRCDPISGHTALYWYRQSLGQGLEFLIYFQGNSAPDKSGLPSDRFSAERTGGSVSTLTIQRTQQEDSAVYLCASSLYLNTEAFFGQGTRLTVV.

This chain joins TRBV11-2 and TRBJ1-2, with D possibly TRBD1 on 6 matching bases. CDR3 length: 13 residues. Germline values: CDR1 SGHAT, CDR2 FQNNGV. Deletions cut 1 base from V and 4 bases from J, with 7 bases between. CDR3 protein: CASSLVQGYGYTF. The CDR3 nucleotides are TGTGCCAGCAGCTTAGTACAGGGCTATGGCTACACCTTC.

The chain uses TRBV7-8 and TRBJ1-1; D is unclear. V was trimmed by 4 bases and J by 4 bases, leaving 16 bases between them. From germline, CDR1 is SGHVS and CDR2 FQNEAQ. CDR3 length equals 15 residues. For the CDR3, the DNA is TGTGCCAGCAGCTCGAGGGCCCAGATTGGCACTGAAGCTTTCTTT. It is translated as CASSSRAQIGTEAFF.

V gene TRBV28 combines with J gene TRBJ2-7, with D unresolved. Germline V gene data show CDR1 as MDHEN and CDR2 as SYDVKM. The CDR3 sequence is 15 residues long. The V end lost 5 bases, the J end lost 3 bases, and 17 bases lay between the germline ends. The CDR3, as DNA: TGTGCCAGCAGTCCTACGCAGCCTCCAATCTACGAGCAGTACTTC. Translated, it gives CASSPTQPPIYEQYF.

The rearrangement uses TRBV7-9 and TRBJ2-7; D is possibly TRBD1 or TRBD2 (6 bases each). The V gene lost 6 bases and the J gene lost 5 bases, with 26 bases spanning the gap. This CDR3 spans 17 amino acids. Germline assignment: CDR1 SEHNR and CDR2 FQNEAQ (reference sequence). CDR3 protein: CASSSDGIGGRVDEQYF. For the CDR3, the DNA is TGTGCCAGCAGTTCAGACGGGATAGGGGGGCGCGTCGACGAGCAGTACTTC.

Here the CDR3 reads CASSDQGLTYEQYF. CDR3 coding DNA: TGTGCCAGCAGTGATCAGGGGCTTACCTACGAGCAGTACTTC. This rearrangement joins TRBV2 to TRBJ2-7; the D gene is possibly TRBD1 (6 bases). Germline lookup yields CDR1 SNHLY and CDR2 FYNNEI. Trimming removed 3 bases at V and 2 bases at J, with 11 bases between. CDR3 size: 14 residues.